The clone carrying this T cell receptor (beta chain) is a singleton in its sample. This sample is part of a study of blood T cell repertoires in COVID-19. Study details: Samples came from the United States, Italy and Spain, spanning acute and convalescent COVID-19.

The table came from immunoSEQ multiplex PCR; TCRdb's copy has only in-frame clones and leaves some out. Among about 400,000 clones, roughly 90% were seen once, and the ten largest hold approximately 1%. Germline V gene data show CDR1 as SGHRS and CDR2 as YFSETQ. The CDR3 is 13 amino acids. Unmatched junction bases numbered 2, after V lost 9 bases and J lost 5 bases. The chain has TRBV5-1 and TRBJ2-5, with TRBD2 matching over 15 bases. The sequenced sample was PBMCs or T cells enriched from blood (not recorded which). This receptor was taken from a young woman with acute COVID-19. In nucleotides, the CDR3 is TGCGCCACCGGGACTAGCGGGGGGGAGACCCAGTACTTC. This gives the protein CATGTSGGETQYF.